A selection of T cell receptor beta chains follows, all from one sample in a study of CD8 T cells in ankylosing spondylitis. TCRdb passed the 5' RACE reads through MiXCR, listing each CDR3 protein once. The repertoire holds roughly 490,000 distinct CDR3 sequences, with approximately 5.3% as singletons. Sequencing was performed on blood, either unsorted or a sorted T cell fraction (not recorded which). The receptor source for this set is a male donor with ankylosing spondylitis. CDR3s include the opening cysteine and the closing phenylalanine or tryptophan. The D gene is left open where the match is weak. Not all rows give a size; the values are once, few, many and, for expanded clones, a class.

v_gene: TRBV6-1
abundance: .
j_gene: TRBJ2-2
len: 16
d_gene: TRBD1
CDR3aa: CASSLGTGANTGELFF
CDR3nt: TGTGCCAGCAGTCTCGGGACAGGGGCAAACACCGGGGAGCTGTTTTTT

v_gene: TRBV12-3/TRBV12-4
abundance: many
j_gene: TRBJ2-2
len: 14
d_gene: .
CDR3aa: CASSFHRDTGELFF
CDR3nt: TGTGCCAGCAGCTTCCACAGGGACACCGGGGAGCTGTTTTTT

v_gene: TRBV20-1
abundance: many
j_gene: TRBJ2-3
len: 15
d_gene: TRBD2
CDR3aa: CSARVRREAADTQYF
CDR3nt: TGCAGTGCTAGAGTTCGCCGGGAGGCGGCAGATACGCAGTATTTT

v_gene: TRBV6-1
abundance: many
j_gene: TRBJ1-1
len: 13
d_gene: .
CDR3aa: CASSIGRNTEAFF
CDR3nt: TGTGCCAGCTCCATAGGCCGGAACACTGAAGCTTTCTTT

v_gene: TRBV6-2/TRBV6-3
abundance: many
j_gene: TRBJ1-4
len: 12
d_gene: .
CDR3aa: CASSYVPEKLFF
CDR3nt: TGTGCCAGCAGTTATGTACCGGAAAAACTGTTTTTT

v_gene: TRBV12-3/TRBV12-4
abundance: many
j_gene: TRBJ2-1
len: 13
d_gene: .
CDR3aa: CASSPVGRGEQFF
CDR3nt: TGTGCCAGCAGTCCGGTGGGGCGGGGAGAGCAGTTCTTC

v_gene: TRBV10-3
abundance: many
j_gene: TRBJ1-2
len: 15
d_gene: .
CDR3aa: CAISDAPASNYGYTF
CDR3nt: TGTGCCATCAGTGATGCTCCAGCGTCTAACTATGGCTACACCTTC

v_gene: TRBV24-1
abundance: few
j_gene: TRBJ2-2
len: 16
d_gene: .
CDR3aa: CATSPTKGVPTGELFF
CDR3nt: TGTGCCACCAGTCCTACAAAGGGAGTGCCAACCGGGGAGCTGTTTTTT

v_gene: TRBV14
abundance: few
j_gene: TRBJ2-7
len: 15
d_gene: .
CDR3aa: CASSSRRSGIHEQYF
CDR3nt: TGTGCCAGCAGCTCCCGACGTAGTGGCATCCACGAGCAGTACTTC

v_gene: TRBV5-1
abundance: many
j_gene: TRBJ2-2
len: 14
d_gene: TRBD2
CDR3aa: CASSGLAGDGELFF
CDR3nt: TGCGCCAGCAGCGGCTTAGCGGGAGACGGGGAGCTGTTTTTT

v_gene: TRBV18
abundance: many
j_gene: TRBJ2-6
len: 15
d_gene: .
CDR3aa: CASSPGRRRANVLTF
CDR3nt: TGTGCCAGCTCACCCGGACGTCGAAGGGCCAACGTCCTGACTTTC

v_gene: TRBV20-1
abundance: many
j_gene: TRBJ2-1
len: 15
d_gene: TRBD2
CDR3aa: CSARESASGRYEQFF
CDR3nt: TGCAGTGCCCGAGAGAGTGCTAGCGGGAGATATGAGCAGTTCTTC

v_gene: TRBV4-3
abundance: many
j_gene: TRBJ2-7
len: 15
d_gene: .
CDR3aa: CASSQESSFSYEQYF
CDR3nt: TGCGCCAGCAGCCAAGAATCTAGTTTCTCCTACGAGCAGTACTTC

v_gene: TRBV7-6
abundance: many
j_gene: TRBJ2-5
len: 13
d_gene: TRBD2
CDR3aa: CASSLGLREGQYF
CDR3nt: TGTGCCAGCAGCTTAGGGTTGCGGGAGGGCCAGTACTTC

v_gene: TRBV14
abundance: many
j_gene: TRBJ2-2
len: 16
d_gene: TRBD2
CDR3aa: CASSHRLAGDTGELFF
CDR3nt: TGTGCCAGCAGCCACAGACTAGCGGGAGACACCGGGGAGCTGTTTTTT

v_gene: TRBV20-1
abundance: many
j_gene: TRBJ1-5
len: 13
d_gene: .
CDR3aa: CSVVRELKQPQHF
CDR3nt: TGCAGTGTGGTACGCGAGCTTAAACAGCCCCAGCATTTT

v_gene: TRBV4-3
abundance: .
j_gene: TRBJ2-1
len: 16
d_gene: TRBD1
CDR3aa: CASSQETGVRWNEQFF
CDR3nt: TGCGCCAGCAGCCAAGAGACAGGGGTGAGGTGGAATGAGCAGTTCTTC

v_gene: TRBV6-1
abundance: .
j_gene: TRBJ1-5
len: 12
d_gene: .
CDR3aa: CASSEVRQPQHF
CDR3nt: TGTGCCAGCAGTGAGGTCAGACAGCCCCAGCATTTT

v_gene: TRBV3-1
abundance: .
j_gene: TRBJ2-5
len: 14
d_gene: .
CDR3aa: CASSQVATQETQYF
CDR3nt: TGTGCCAGCAGCCAAGTAGCTACGCAAGAGACCCAGTACTTC

v_gene: TRBV11-2
abundance: many
j_gene: TRBJ2-1
len: 15
d_gene: .
CDR3aa: CASSLMSVSYNEQFF
CDR3nt: TGTGCCAGCAGCTTAATGTCAGTCTCCTACAATGAGCAGTTCTTC

v_gene: TRBV11-1
abundance: .
j_gene: TRBJ2-7
len: 14
d_gene: .
CDR3aa: CASSPGRNPSEQYF
CDR3nt: TGTGCCAGCAGCCCTGGGAGGAATCCCTCCGAGCAGTACTTC

v_gene: TRBV6-5
abundance: many
j_gene: TRBJ2-3
len: 15
d_gene: .
CDR3aa: CASSYSSRGADTQYF
CDR3nt: TGTGCCAGCAGTTACTCGTCCCGCGGGGCAGATACGCAGTATTTT

v_gene: TRBV7-8
abundance: many
j_gene: TRBJ2-7
len: 13
d_gene: .
CDR3aa: CASSLAGLYEQYF
CDR3nt: TGTGCCAGCAGCTTAGCGGGGCTCTACGAGCAGTACTTC

v_gene: TRBV6-2/TRBV6-3
abundance: few
j_gene: TRBJ2-7
len: 18
d_gene: TRBD1
CDR3aa: CASSLPSGTDLIPGEQYF
CDR3nt: TGTGCCAGCAGTTTACCCTCGGGGACAGACCTCATACCGGGCGAGCAGTACTTC

v_gene: TRBV2
abundance: many
j_gene: TRBJ1-4
len: 14
d_gene: .
CDR3aa: CASSDGQFNEKLFF
CDR3nt: TGTGCCAGCAGTGATGGGCAGTTTAATGAAAAACTGTTTTTT

v_gene: TRBV29-1
abundance: many
j_gene: TRBJ2-1
len: 18
d_gene: TRBD2
CDR3aa: CSVVGSTSGARWDNEQFF
CDR3nt: TGCAGCGTTGTCGGGTCCACTAGCGGAGCCAGGTGGGACAATGAGCAGTTCTTC

v_gene: TRBV6-1
abundance: .
j_gene: TRBJ1-1
len: 14
d_gene: .
CDR3aa: CASSERLEYTEAFF
CDR3nt: TGTGCCAGCAGTGAAAGGTTGGAATACACTGAAGCTTTCTTT

v_gene: TRBV15
abundance: many
j_gene: TRBJ2-5
len: 12
d_gene: .
CDR3aa: CATSRAPETQYF
CDR3nt: TGTGCCACCAGCAGAGCCCCAGAGACCCAGTACTTC

v_gene: TRBV4-3
abundance: many
j_gene: TRBJ2-7
len: 16
d_gene: .
CDR3aa: CASSQDLPGASPEQYF
CDR3nt: TGCGCCAGCAGCCAAGATCTCCCGGGGGCATCCCCCGAGCAGTACTTC

v_gene: TRBV20-1
abundance: .
j_gene: TRBJ2-1
len: 13
d_gene: .
CDR3aa: CSARVTRRYEQFF
CDR3nt: TGCAGTGCTAGAGTGACTAGACGCTATGAGCAGTTCTTC

v_gene: TRBV20-1
abundance: many
j_gene: TRBJ2-5
len: 12
d_gene: .
CDR3aa: CSAKTFAETQYF
CDR3nt: TGCAGTGCGAAGACCTTCGCCGAGACCCAGTACTTC

v_gene: TRBV7-9
abundance: many
j_gene: TRBJ2-1
len: 16
d_gene: TRBD2
CDR3aa: CASTPGLAPSYNEQFF
CDR3nt: TGTGCCAGCACCCCGGGACTAGCGCCTTCCTACAATGAGCAGTTCTTC

v_gene: TRBV5-1
abundance: many
j_gene: TRBJ2-5
len: 13
d_gene: .
CDR3aa: CASTSLGEETQYF
CDR3nt: TGCGCCAGCACCTCCTTGGGGGAGGAGACCCAGTACTTC

v_gene: TRBV20-1
abundance: many
j_gene: TRBJ1-4
len: 13
d_gene: .
CDR3aa: CSTTRDSGEKLFF
CDR3nt: TGCAGTACTACCCGGGACTCAGGGGAAAAACTGTTTTTT

v_gene: TRBV6-5
abundance: many
j_gene: TRBJ1-5
len: 14
d_gene: .
CDR3aa: CASSYSRDLGPQHF
CDR3nt: TGTGCCAGCAGTTACTCTAGGGACCTTGGGCCCCAGCATTTT

v_gene: TRBV20-1
abundance: few
j_gene: TRBJ2-1
len: 14
d_gene: .
CDR3aa: CSASPGILNNEQFF
CDR3nt: TGCAGTGCTTCCCCCGGGATCCTAAACAATGAGCAGTTCTTC

v_gene: TRBV15
abundance: many
j_gene: TRBJ2-1
len: 17
d_gene: TRBD2
CDR3aa: CATSRTWGGGAYNEQFF
CDR3nt: TGTGCCACCAGCCGAACTTGGGGCGGGGGGGCTTACAATGAGCAGTTCTTC

v_gene: TRBV20-1
abundance: many
j_gene: TRBJ1-1
len: 12
d_gene: .
CDR3aa: CSASKGGTEAFF
CDR3nt: TGCAGTGCTAGCAAGGGGGGTACTGAAGCTTTCTTT

v_gene: TRBV20-1
abundance: many
j_gene: TRBJ2-5
len: 13
d_gene: .
CDR3aa: CSAREAYSETQYF
CDR3nt: TGCAGTGCTAGAGAAGCGTATTCAGAGACCCAGTACTTC

v_gene: TRBV6-1
abundance: many
j_gene: TRBJ1-2
len: 16
d_gene: .
CDR3aa: CASIVLRPFGGYGYTF
CDR3nt: TGTGCCAGCATCGTCTTGCGTCCTTTCGGTGGCTATGGCTACACCTTC

v_gene: TRBV7-2
abundance: many
j_gene: TRBJ2-4
len: 13
d_gene: .
CDR3aa: CASSPEAGDPRYF
CDR3nt: TGTGCCAGCAGCCCAGAGGCAGGGGACCCGAGGTACTTC

v_gene: TRBV2
abundance: few
j_gene: TRBJ2-5
len: 14
d_gene: .
CDR3aa: CASSDPGYQETQYF
CDR3nt: TGTGCCAGCAGCGATCCGGGATACCAAGAGACCCAGTACTTC

v_gene: TRBV29-1
abundance: many
j_gene: TRBJ2-5
len: 13
d_gene: .
CDR3aa: CSVAYGVQETQYF
CDR3nt: TGCAGCGTTGCTTACGGAGTCCAAGAGACCCAGTACTTC

v_gene: TRBV20-1
abundance: many
j_gene: TRBJ1-1
len: 12
d_gene: .
CDR3aa: CSAWGPGTEAFF
CDR3nt: TGCAGTGCTTGGGGGCCAGGCACTGAAGCTTTCTTT

v_gene: TRBV20-1
abundance: many
j_gene: TRBJ2-7
len: 13
d_gene: TRBD1
CDR3aa: CSARGDRAYEQYF
CDR3nt: TGCAGTGCTAGGGGGGACAGGGCTTACGAGCAGTACTTC